The clone carrying this T cell receptor (beta chain) came up many times. Its antigen is unknown. The use of a sample-barcoded 5' primer and a J-beta primer mix characterized a second PCR of about 7 to 12 cycles. TCRdb re-analysed the 5' RACE reads in MiXCR, keeping a single row per CDR3 protein. The sample shows about 730,000 distinct CDR3 sequences, 40% to 45% of them seen only once. Trimming left V 10 bases short and J 2 bases short, with 14 bases between. This CDR3 comprises 13 residues. Germline V gene sequence: CDR1 ENHRY, CDR2 SYGVKD. Isolation yielded PBMCs, at least 6.5 million per sample, in every case. The sample belongs to a study of blood T cells in healthy people across ages. Study results and caveats: Expanded clonotype shifts may have been confounded, as the donors had an unknown CMV status. Naive T cell percentage showed a strong correlation with the diversity of TCR beta. Leaving the PBMCs unsorted stopped any conclusive comparison of naive versus antigen-experienced cells.

The clonotype was recovered from an older woman in good health. The source material was blood. The chain employs TRBV10-3 and TRBJ2-5; D perhaps matches TRBD2 (6 bases). The CDR3 bases are TGTGCCACGCAGAGGGACTTACAAGAGACCCAGTACTTC. It yields the protein CATQRDLQETQYF.